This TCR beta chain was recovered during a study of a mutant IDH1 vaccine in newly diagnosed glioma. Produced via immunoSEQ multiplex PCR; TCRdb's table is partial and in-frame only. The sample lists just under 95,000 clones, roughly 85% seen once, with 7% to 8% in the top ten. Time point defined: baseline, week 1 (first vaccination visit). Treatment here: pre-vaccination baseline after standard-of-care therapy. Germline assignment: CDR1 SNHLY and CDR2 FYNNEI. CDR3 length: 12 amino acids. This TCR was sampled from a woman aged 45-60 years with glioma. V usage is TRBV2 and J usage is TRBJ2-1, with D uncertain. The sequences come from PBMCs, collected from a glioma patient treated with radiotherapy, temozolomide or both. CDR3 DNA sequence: TGTGGGTGGTCTGTCATATACAATGAGCAGTTCTTC. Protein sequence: CGWSVIYNEQFF.